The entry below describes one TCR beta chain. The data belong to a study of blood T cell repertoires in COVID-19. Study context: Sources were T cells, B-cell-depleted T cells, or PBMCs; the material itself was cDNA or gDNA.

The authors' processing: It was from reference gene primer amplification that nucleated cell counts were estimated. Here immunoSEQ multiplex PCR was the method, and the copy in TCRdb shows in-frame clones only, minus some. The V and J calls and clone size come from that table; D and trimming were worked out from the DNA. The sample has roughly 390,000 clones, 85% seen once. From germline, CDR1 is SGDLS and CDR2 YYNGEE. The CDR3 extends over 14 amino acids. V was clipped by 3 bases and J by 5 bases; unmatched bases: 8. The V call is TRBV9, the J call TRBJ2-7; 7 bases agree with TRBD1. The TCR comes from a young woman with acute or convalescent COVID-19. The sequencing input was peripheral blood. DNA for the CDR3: TGTGCCAGCAGCGCCTCCGGGACAGAGGACGAGCAGTACTTC. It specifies CASSASGTEDEQYF.